This entry lists 12 T cell receptor beta chains sequenced from one sample in a study of blood T cell repertoires in COVID-19. Generated by immunoSEQ multiplex PCR, the TCRdb table keeps only in-frame clones and is missing some. The sample shows about 110,000 clones, approximately 83% of them seen only once. Sample: peripheral blood. The receptors stem from a woman in her 70s with acute or convalescent COVID-19.

The rearrangement joins TRBV28 to TRBJ1-3; D remains unclear. Trimming took off 6 bases at V and 0 bases at J, with 6 bases between the two ends. The CDR3 is 13 amino acids. The germline V gene has CDR1 MDHEN and CDR2 SYDVKM. The CDR3 loop reads CASRQNSGNTIYF. DNA for the CDR3: TGTGCCAGCAGACAGAACTCTGGAAACACCATATATTTT.

CDR3 sequence: CASSYSRGQGPEAFF. In DNA form, the CDR3 reads TGTGCCAGCAGTTACTCGCGGGGGCAAGGACCTGAAGCTTTCTTT. The chain links TRBV6-5 to TRBJ1-1, with D maybe TRBD1 (6 bases). Trimming shortened V by 0 bases and J by 6 bases, and 14 bases separated the two germline ends. Germline V CDR1 and CDR2: MNHEY, SVGAGI. There are 15 residues in the CDR3.

The rearrangement uses TRBV7-6 and TRBJ1-3, with 8 bases matching TRBD1. Germline assignment: CDR1 SGHVS and CDR2 FNYEAQ. After removal of 5 bases from V and 0 bases from J, the junction contained 9 bases not matched to a gene. This CDR3 comprises 17 residues. For the CDR3, the DNA is TGTGCCAGCAGCCCAGGGACAGGCGTTACCTCTGGAAACACCATATATTTT. Its translation is CASSPGTGVTSGNTIYF. The full variable domain, its missing parts supplied by reference TRBV7-6 and TRBJ1-3, is GAGVSQSPRYKVTKRGQDVALRCDPISGHVSLYWYRQALGQGPEFLTYFNYEAQQDKSGLPNDRFSAERPEGSISTLTIQRTEQRDSAMYRCASSPGTGVTSGNTIYFGEGSWLTVV.

This clone turned up a few times. The chain carries TRBV7-3 and TRBJ2-1; no clear D gene. CDR3 size: 15 residues. Trimming shortened V by 4 bases and J by 4 bases, and 14 bases separated the two germline ends. Germline-derived CDR1 and CDR2 are SGHTA and FQGTGA. The DNA for the CDR3 is TGTGCCAGCAGCTACAGCCCGGCCCGGTACAATGAGCAGTTCTTC. Translation: CASSYSPARYNEQFF.

The genes are TRBV6-5 and TRBJ2-7; 8 bases line up with TRBD1. Trimming at V came to 7 bases and at J to 3 bases, leaving 11 bases not matched to a gene. The germline V gene encodes CDR1 MNHEY and CDR2 SVGAGI. The CDR3 contains 15 residues. The CDR3 nucleotides are TGTGCCAGCATGGGAGGACAGGGCGGGATCTACGAGCAGTACTTC. Translated: CASMGGQGGIYEQYF.

The chain joins TRBV7-2 to TRBJ1-2, with D possibly TRBD1 on 5 matching bases. The CDR3 totals 13 residues. Trimming took 2 bases from V and 7 from J, leaving 11 bases between them. Germline CDR1 and CDR2: SGHTA and FQGNSA. CDR3 DNA: TGTGCCAGCAGCTTAAGCAGGGATGGTGGCTACACCTTC. Translation gives CASSLSRDGGYTF. Supplemented by reference TRBV7-2 and TRBJ1-2, the full variable domain reads GAGVSQSPSNKVTEKGKDVELRCDPISGHTALYWYRQSLGQGLEFLIYFQGNSAPDKSGLPSDRFSAERTGGSVSTLTIQRTQQEDSAVYLCASSLSRDGGYTFGSGTRLTVV.

The chain joins TRBV28 to TRBJ2-7, with 11 nucleotides matching TRBD2. The CDR3 sequence is 18 residues long. Looked up from germline, CDR1 is MDHEN and CDR2 is SYDVKM. V dropped 5 bases and J dropped 0; count of bases not matched to a gene: 12. CDR3 bases: TGTGCCAGCAGTCCCGACCGTGTGACTAGCGGGGTCTCCTACGAGCAGTACTTC. Protein: CASSPDRVTSGVSYEQYF.

The chain combines TRBV6-2 or TRBV6-3 with TRBJ1-1; TRBD1 agrees at 11 bases. CDR3 length: 17 residues. CDR1 MNHEY and CDR2 SVGEGT come from the germline V gene. After removal of 4 bases from V and 0 bases from J, the junction contained 7 bases not matched to a gene. The CDR3 sequence is CASSSRDRGTLNTEAFF. CDR3 nucleotide sequence: TGTGCCAGCAGTTCCCGGGACAGGGGGACATTGAACACTGAAGCTTTCTTT.

This chain uses TRBV6-5 with TRBJ1-2; 7 nucleotides agree with TRBD1. Germline V gives CDR1 MNHEY, CDR2 SVGAGI. The J segment lost 7 bases and the V segment lost 8 bases, leaving 13 bases of the junction unmatched. This CDR3 contains 14 residues. Here the CDR3 DNA reads TGTGCCAGCGGGCCGGCGGAGGGGGCGCTTGGCTACACCTTC. It is translated as CASGPAEGALGYTF.

This sequence joins TRBV7-9 and TRBJ2-5; D possibly corresponds to TRBD1 (5 bases). The V gene lost 3 bases and the J gene lost 4 bases, with 15 bases spanning the gap. This CDR3 has 15 amino acids. Germline CDR1 SEHNR, CDR2 FQNEAQ (reference sequence). In nucleotides, the CDR3 is TGTGCCAGCAGCTTGGAACCGGACATTCGAGAGACCCAGTACTTC. It specifies CASSLEPDIRETQYF. Using reference TRBV7-9 and TRBJ2-5 for the parts outside the CDR3, the full variable domain is DTGVSQNPRHKITKRGQNVTFRCDPISEHNRLYWYRQTLGQGPEFLTYFQNEAQLEKSRLLSDRFSAERPKGSFSTLEIQRTEQGDSAMYLCASSLEPDIRETQYFGPGTRLLVL.

The chain couples TRBV2 to TRBJ2-7; 8 bases fit TRBD2. Germline V gives CDR1 SNHLY, CDR2 FYNNEI. V shed 7 bases, J shed 3 bases, and the junction held 2 bases outside the gene matches. This CDR3 spans 12 amino acids. The CDR3 spells CASTREGYEQYF. The CDR3 DNA sequence: TGTGCCAGCACCCGGGAGGGCTACGAGCAGTACTTC.

This chain connects TRBV3-1 (or the pseudogene TRBV3-2) to TRBJ1-1, with no clear D. CDR3 length: 15 residues. V lost 4 bases to trimming and J lost 4 bases, with 16 bases between them. Germline CDR1 LGHDT, CDR2 YNNKEL (reference sequence). Here the CDR3 DNA reads TGTGCCAGCAGCCCCTCCCGGGGAGGTAGCACTGAAGCTTTCTTT. It translates to CASSPSRGGSTEAFF.